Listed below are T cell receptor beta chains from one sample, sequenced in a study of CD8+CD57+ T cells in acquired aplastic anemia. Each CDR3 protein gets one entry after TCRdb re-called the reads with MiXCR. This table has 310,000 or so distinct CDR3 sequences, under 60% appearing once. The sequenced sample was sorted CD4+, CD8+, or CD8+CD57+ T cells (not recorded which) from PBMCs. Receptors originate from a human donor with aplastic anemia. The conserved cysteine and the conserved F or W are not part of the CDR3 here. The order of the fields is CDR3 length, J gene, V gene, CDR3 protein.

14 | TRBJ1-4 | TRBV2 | ASSELRNPYGEKLF
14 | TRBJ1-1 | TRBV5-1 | ASSLGSGKRNTEAF
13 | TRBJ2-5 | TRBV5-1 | ASSLAGSREETQY
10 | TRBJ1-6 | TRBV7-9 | ASSRWSSPLH
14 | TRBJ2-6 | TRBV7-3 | ASSSRTGAGANVLT
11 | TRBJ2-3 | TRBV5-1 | ASSPAGTDTQY
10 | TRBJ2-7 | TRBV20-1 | SAGAFNYEQY
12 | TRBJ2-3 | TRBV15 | ATSRPMNSGTQY
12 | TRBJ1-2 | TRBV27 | ASSLRGSGDGYT
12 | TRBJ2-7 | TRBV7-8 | ASSLDGDSYEQY
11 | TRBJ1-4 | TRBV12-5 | ASGLGRQEKLF
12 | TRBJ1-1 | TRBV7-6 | ASSQDQVISEAF
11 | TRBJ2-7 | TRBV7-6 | ASSLGGAGEQY
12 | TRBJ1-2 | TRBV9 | ASSVQGASNGYT
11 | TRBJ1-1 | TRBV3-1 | ASSQEVRGSAF
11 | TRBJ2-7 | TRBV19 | ASTGQGIHEQY
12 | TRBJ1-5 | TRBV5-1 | ASSLFGLNQPQH
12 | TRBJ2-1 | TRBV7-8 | ASSVDSSYNEQF